The 28 T cell receptor beta chains in this list originate from one sample, sequenced in a study of blood T cell repertoires in COVID-19. Sequencing was performed with immunoSEQ multiplex PCR; in TCRdb, only in-frame clones are kept and a portion is missing. The sample comprises over 450,000 clones, about 89% of which are singletons, and 7.8% rests with the top ten. Material for sequencing was peripheral blood. These receptors came from a woman in her 50s with COVID-19, enrolled during active disease.

The V and J genes are TRBV5-4 and TRBJ1-1; TRBD1 aligns across 7 bases. Germline-derived CDR1 and CDR2 are SGHNT and YYREEE (reference sequence). The CDR3 has 14 residues. The junction had 5 bases not matched to a gene; V was cut back by 1 base and J by 5 bases. CDR3 amino acids: CASSLSTGVTEAFF. The CDR3 nucleotides are TGTGCCAGCAGCTTGAGTACAGGGGTAACTGAAGCTTTCTTT.

This clone was detected a few times. The chain recombines TRBV6-6 with TRBJ1-1, with D unclear. V gave up 7 bases and J gave up 1 base, with 10 bases separating them. This CDR3 has 13 amino acids. The germline gives CDR1 MNHNY, CDR2 SVGAGI (reference sequence). The DNA for the CDR3 is TGTGCCAGCATTCTACTTAGGAACACTGAAGCTTTCTTT. Translation gives CASILLRNTEAFF.

This chain connects TRBV5-6 to TRBJ2-1, with TRBD1 as a possible D gene (5 bases). The CDR3 loop spans 14 amino acids. The germline V and J ends were trimmed by 7 bases and 5 bases, with 16 bases remaining between them. CDR1 is SGHDT and CDR2 is YYEEEE in the germline V gene. In DNA, the CDR3 is TGTGCCAGCCTCCCACAGGCCACGGACAATGAGCAGTTCTTC. The encoded protein is CASLPQATDNEQFF.

Points on this clone: The same CDR3 arises from other DNA sequences in this sample as well. The chain combines TRBV19 with TRBJ1-3; D gene unclear. Germline V CDR1 and CDR2: LNHDA, SQIVND (reference sequence). V gave up 7 bases and J gave up 0 bases, with 7 bases separating them. The CDR3 totals 13 residues. The CDR3 DNA reads TGTGCCAGTACGAGAAGCTCTGGAAACACCATATATTTT. Its translation: CASTRSSGNTIYF.

This chain joins TRBV13 and TRBJ2-7; perhaps TRBD2 as D (7 bases). Germline-derived CDR1 and CDR2 are PRHDT and FYEKMQ (reference sequence). V lost 0 bases and J 4 bases, leaving 16 bases between the germline ends. The CDR3 has 16 amino acids. The CDR3 coding sequence is TGTGCCAGCAGCTTAGGGTCGGGGGGCTTTTCGTACGAGCAGTACTTC. Its protein product is CASSLGSGGFSYEQYF.

The chain carries TRBV19 and TRBJ1-1; D is possibly TRBD1 (5 bases). The CDR3 is 14 residues long. V shed 1 base and J shed 6 bases, with 12 bases lying between them. Germline V lookup: CDR1 LNHDA, CDR2 SQIVND (reference sequence). CDR3 bases: TGTGCCAGTAGTATAGGGGGAGGGACTGCTGAAGCTTTCTTT. Amino acid sequence: CASSIGGGTAEAFF.

The J gene is TRBJ2-7, the V gene TRBV11-2, with a possible D match to TRBD2 (5 bases). This CDR3 is 13 amino acids long. Trimming took 5 bases from V and 3 from J, leaving 11 bases between them. Germline lookup yields CDR1 SGHAT and CDR2 FQNNGV. The CDR3 DNA follows: TGTGCCAGCAGCCGCGGGTCTTACTACGAGCAGTACTTC. Encoded protein: CASSRGSYYEQYF.

The gene calls are TRBV5-1 and TRBJ2-5; no definite D call. The length of the CDR3 is 18 residues. V lost 4 bases to trimming and J lost 4 bases, with 26 bases between them. The V gene's germline CDR1 is SGHRS and CDR2 YFSETQ. The CDR3 DNA sequence: TGCGCCAGCAGCGTAAACCCGGAACCATCTAGGTTTGGAGAGACCCAGTACTTC. Translation: CASSVNPEPSRFGETQYF.

The chain uses TRBV27 and TRBJ1-2; 11 bases agree with TRBD1. The CDR3 runs to 16 residues. V shed 5 bases and J 0 bases; nucleotides not matched to a gene: 5. The germline V gene encodes CDR1 MNHEY and CDR2 SMNVEV (reference sequence). The CDR3 loop reads CASSPGQGAANYGYTF. The CDR3 DNA is TGTGCCAGCAGTCCCGGACAGGGGGCCGCTAACTATGGCTACACCTTC.

The gene calls are TRBV2 and TRBJ1-2, with TRBD1 identical over 9 bases. Germline V gene data show CDR1 as SNHLY and CDR2 as FYNNEI. The junction had 4 bases not matched to a gene; V was cut back by 9 bases and J by 2 bases. The CDR3 sequence is 13 residues long. This CDR3 reads CARRDRENYGYTF. CDR3 nucleotide sequence: TGTGCCAGGCGGGACAGGGAGAACTATGGCTACACCTTC. The variable domain in full, with the rest retrieved from reference TRBV2 and TRBJ1-2, is EPEVTQTPSHQVTQMGQEVILRCVPISNHLYFYWYRQILGQKVEFLVSFYNNEISEKSEIFDDQFSVERPDGSNFTLKIRSTKLEDSAMYFCARRDRENYGYTFGSGTRLTVV.

The gene calls are TRBV5-4 and TRBJ2-3, with a possible D match to TRBD1 (5 bases). V was cut by 4 bases and J by 0 bases, with 15 bases left in between. There are 16 residues in the CDR3. The germline V gene has CDR1 SGHNT and CDR2 YYREEE (reference sequence). CDR3 DNA: TGTGCCAGCAGCCCTACAGGTACTTTTAGCACAGATACGCAGTATTTT. Residues: CASSPTGTFSTDTQYF. The full variable domain, with the rest looked up from reference TRBV5-4 and TRBJ2-3, is ETGVTQSPTHLIKTRGQQVTLRCSSQSGHNTVSWYQQALGQGPQFIFQYYREEENGRGNFPPRFSGLQFPNYSSELNVNALELDDSALYLCASSPTGTFSTDTQYFGPGTRLTVL.

CDR3 bases: TGCGCCAGCAGCCATACAGGGGCGAGCAATCAGCCCCAGCATTTT. This codes for CASSHTGASNQPQHF. The chain links TRBV4-1 to TRBJ1-5; 7 bases fit TRBD1. The CDR3 spans 15 residues. The germline V gene has CDR1 MGHRA and CDR2 YSYEKL. V shed 3 bases and J 1 base; nucleotides not matched to a gene: 3.

The chain couples TRBV19 to TRBJ2-2, with D maybe TRBD2 (6 bases). From germline, CDR1 is LNHDA and CDR2 SQIVND (reference sequence). Trimming took off 4 bases at V and 4 bases at J, with 13 bases between the two ends. The length of the CDR3 is 15 residues. The CDR3 region has the DNA TGTGCCAGTAGTACAAATCAGGGAGGCACCGGGGAGCTGTTTTTT. Amino acid sequence: CASSTNQGGTGELFF.

The chain is built from TRBV10-3 and TRBJ2-1; D is perhaps TRBD2 (7 bases). This CDR3 has 15 amino acids. From germline, CDR1 is ENHRY and CDR2 SYGVKD. Trimming stripped 2 bases from V and 3 bases from J, with 11 bases between. In nucleotides, the CDR3 is TGTGCCATCAGTGAGCAGGGGACTATCTACAATGAGCAGTTCTTC. Translating it yields CAISEQGTIYNEQFF.

This chain joins TRBV2 and TRBJ1-2; 10 bases are a match to TRBD1. This CDR3 is 15 amino acids long. The germline V gene encodes CDR1 SNHLY and CDR2 FYNNEI. Trimming removed 7 bases from V and 8 bases from J; junction bases left unmatched: 13. The CDR3 here is CASTLRDRGGRGYTF. CDR3 coding DNA: TGTGCCAGCACCCTAAGGGACAGGGGAGGAAGAGGCTACACCTTC.

The genes are TRBV24-1 and TRBJ1-2; D not certain. Germline assignment: CDR1 KGHDR and CDR2 SFDVKD. Trimming removed 7 bases at V and 2 bases at J, with 7 bases between. The length of the CDR3 is 12 residues. The CDR3 protein is CATSVANYGYTF. The CDR3 DNA sequence: TGTGCCACCAGCGTGGCAAACTATGGCTACACCTTC.

J is TRBJ1-1 and V is TRBV6-5; perhaps TRBD1 as D (5 bases). The CDR3 loop spans 14 amino acids. CDR1 and CDR2 from the germline V gene are MNHEY and SVGAGI. Trimming removed 2 bases from V and 4 bases from J, with 11 bases in between. The CDR3 here is CASSYEGRITEAFF. Here the CDR3 DNA reads TGTGCCAGCAGTTACGAGGGGAGGATCACTGAAGCTTTCTTT.

CDR3 residues: CASSLRTGRFYEQYF. Written as DNA, the CDR3 is TGTGCCAGCAGCCTTCGGACAGGGAGGTTCTACGAGCAGTACTTC. The chain couples TRBV7-8 to TRBJ2-7, with 8 nucleotides matching TRBD1. V dropped 5 bases and J dropped 3; count of bases not matched to a gene: 9. The germline V gene has CDR1 SGHVS and CDR2 FQNEAQ. The CDR3 has 15 amino acids.

The chain is built from TRBV5-1 and TRBJ1-6; D is undetermined. This CDR3 is 15 amino acids long. V was shortened by 0 bases and J by 6 bases, with 10 bases between the two germline ends. CDR1 and CDR2 from the germline V gene are SGHRS and YFSETQ. The CDR3: CASSLATLVNSPLHF. Written as DNA, the CDR3 is TGCGCCAGCAGCTTGGCCACTCTGGTTAATTCACCCCTCCACTTT.

The chain recombines TRBV6-1 with TRBJ1-3; 7 bases line up with TRBD1. The CDR3 is made up of 16 amino acids. V was clipped by 3 bases and J by 0 bases; unmatched bases: 5. CDR1 MNHNS and CDR2 SASEGT come from the germline V gene. The CDR3 loop is CASSDLGGPSGNTIYF. CDR3 nucleotides: TGTGCCAGCAGTGACCTAGGGGGCCCCTCTGGAAACACCATATATTTT.

The V call is TRBV2, the J call TRBJ1-6; weak D call: TRBD1 (5 bases). The CDR3 length is 13 residues. Trimming stripped 8 bases from V and 9 bases from J, with 14 bases between. From germline, CDR1 is SNHLY and CDR2 FYNNEI. The CDR3 loop reads CASRAGTSSPLHF. As DNA, the CDR3 is TGTGCCAGCCGAGCCGGGACTTCTTCACCCCTCCACTTT.

The rearrangement uses TRBV30 and TRBJ1-2; D is possibly TRBD1 (5 bases). Germline V gene sequence: CDR1 GTSNPN, CDR2 SVGIG (reference sequence). The CDR3 covers 13 residues. V was trimmed by 0 bases and J by 8 bases, leaving 13 bases between them. The CDR3 region is CAWSVQGGTGYTF. The CDR3 DNA sequence: TGTGCCTGGAGTGTTCAAGGAGGGACCGGCTACACCTTC. Full variable domain (outside the CDR3, taken from reference TRBV30 and TRBJ1-2): SQTIHQWPATLVQPVGSPLSLECTVEGTSNPNLYWYRQAAGRGLQLLFYSVGIGQISSEVPQNLSASRPQDRQFILSSKKLLLSDSGFYLCAWSVQGGTGYTFGSGTRLTVV.

The chain recombines TRBV2 with TRBJ1-1, with TRBD1 as a possible D gene (5 bases). CDR3 length: 15 amino acids. V lost 3 bases and J lost 0, with 11 bases in between. From germline, CDR1 is SNHLY and CDR2 FYNNEI. CDR3 bases: TGTGCCAGCAGTGACAGGGAACCCTTGAACACTGAAGCTTTCTTT. Its protein is CASSDREPLNTEAFF.

This clone was counted a few times. The same CDR3 can be traced to other DNA sequences in this sample. This chain's CDR3 is CASSQERRGTYEQYF. DNA for the CDR3: TGTGCCAGCAGCCAAGAACGGCGGGGGACCTACGAGCAGTACTTC. The chain is built from TRBV4-2 and TRBJ2-7; the match to TRBD2 covers 7 bases. Germline V gives CDR1 LGHNA, CDR2 YNFKEQ. Trimming took 0 bases from V and 2 from J; bases not matched to a gene: 4. This CDR3 has 15 amino acids.

The chain links TRBV10-2 to TRBJ1-3, with unresolved D. This CDR3 region has 17 residues. Trimming left V 0 bases short and J 0 bases short, with 12 bases between. Germline V gene lookup returns CDR1 WSHSY and CDR2 SAAADI. This chain's CDR3 is CASSESRAATSGNTIYF. The DNA for the CDR3 is TGCGCCAGCAGTGAGTCGAGGGCAGCCACCTCTGGAAACACCATATATTTT.

The chain has TRBV30 and TRBJ1-2; a possible D gene is TRBD1 (5 bases). CDR1 is GTSNPN and CDR2 is SVGIG in the germline V gene (reference sequence). The V gene lost 5 bases and the J gene lost 1 base, with 26 bases spanning the gap. The CDR3 totals 18 residues. The CDR3 loop reads CAWGDGRQFYGLNYGYTF. The CDR3 coding sequence is TGTGCCTGGGGGGATGGCAGACAGTTCTACGGCCTTAACTATGGCTACACCTTC.

The chain couples TRBV9 to TRBJ2-2, with 8 bases identical to TRBD1. The trim removed 4 bases at V and 1 base at J, leaving 6 bases unmatched. The CDR3 loop spans 16 amino acids. CDR1 is SGDLS and CDR2 is YYNGEE in the germline V gene. Here the CDR3 DNA reads TGTGCCAGCAGCTTACGGACAGGGTGGAACACCGGGGAGCTGTTTTTT. It specifies CASSLRTGWNTGELFF.

This clone was seen a single time. This chain connects TRBV27 to TRBJ2-7; TRBD2 matches 8 bases. The germline V gene encodes CDR1 MNHEY and CDR2 SMNVEV (reference sequence). The CDR3 is 15 amino acids. The V gene end was trimmed by 3 bases and the J gene end by 1 base; junction bases not matched to a gene: 5. CDR3 bases: TGTGCCAGCAGTTTGGAGCGGGGGCGTTCCTACGAGCAGTACTTC. Its protein product is CASSLERGRSYEQYF.